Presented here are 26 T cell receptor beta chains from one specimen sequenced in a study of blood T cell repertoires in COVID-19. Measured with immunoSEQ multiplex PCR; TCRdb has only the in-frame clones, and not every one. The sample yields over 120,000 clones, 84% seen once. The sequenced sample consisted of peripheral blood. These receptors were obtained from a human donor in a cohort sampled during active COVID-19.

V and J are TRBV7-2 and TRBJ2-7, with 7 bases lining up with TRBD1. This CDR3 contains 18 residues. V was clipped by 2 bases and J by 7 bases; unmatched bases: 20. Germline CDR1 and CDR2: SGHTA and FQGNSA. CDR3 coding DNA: TGTGCCAGCAGCTTACTGCTTGGACAGGATAAATCTACGGGGGAGCAGTACTTC. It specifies CASSLLLGQDKSTGEQYF.

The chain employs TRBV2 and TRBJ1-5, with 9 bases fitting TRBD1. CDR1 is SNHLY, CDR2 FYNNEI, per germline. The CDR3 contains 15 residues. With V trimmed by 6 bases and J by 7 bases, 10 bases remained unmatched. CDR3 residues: CASRLTGGAGQPQHF. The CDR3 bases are TGTGCCAGCAGGCTCACAGGGGGCGCGGGGCAGCCCCAGCATTTT.

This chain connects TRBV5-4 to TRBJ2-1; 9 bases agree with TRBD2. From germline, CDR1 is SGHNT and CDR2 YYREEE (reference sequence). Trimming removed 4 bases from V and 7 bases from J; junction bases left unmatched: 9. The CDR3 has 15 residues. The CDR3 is CASSRASGKGNEQFF. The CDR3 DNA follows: TGTGCCAGCAGCAGGGCTAGCGGGAAAGGAAATGAGCAGTTCTTC.

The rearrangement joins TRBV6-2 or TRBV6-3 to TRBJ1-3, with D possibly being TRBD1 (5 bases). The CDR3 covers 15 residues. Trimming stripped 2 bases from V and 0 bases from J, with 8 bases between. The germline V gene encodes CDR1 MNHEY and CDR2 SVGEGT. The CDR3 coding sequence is TGTGCCAGCAGTTACACAGGCAGCTCTGGAAACACCATATATTTT. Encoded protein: CASSYTGSSGNTIYF.

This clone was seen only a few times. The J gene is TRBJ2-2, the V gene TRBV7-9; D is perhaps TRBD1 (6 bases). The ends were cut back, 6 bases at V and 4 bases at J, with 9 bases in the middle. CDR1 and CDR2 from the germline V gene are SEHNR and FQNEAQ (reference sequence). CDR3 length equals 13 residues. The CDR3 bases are TGTGCCAGCAGGATAGGGGGCACCGGGGAGCTGTTTTTT. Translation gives CASRIGGTGELFF.

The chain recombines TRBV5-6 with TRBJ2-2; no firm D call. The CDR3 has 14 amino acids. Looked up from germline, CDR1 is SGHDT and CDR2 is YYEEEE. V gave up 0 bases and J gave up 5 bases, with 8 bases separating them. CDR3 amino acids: CASSLAVRTGELFF. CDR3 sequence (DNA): TGTGCCAGCAGCTTGGCGGTGAGGACCGGGGAGCTGTTTTTT.

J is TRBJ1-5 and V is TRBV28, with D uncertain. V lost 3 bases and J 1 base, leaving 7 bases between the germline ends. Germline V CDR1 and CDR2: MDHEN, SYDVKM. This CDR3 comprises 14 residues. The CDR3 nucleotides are TGTGCCAGCAGTTTCGGGGAGAGCAATCAGCCCCAGCATTTT. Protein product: CASSFGESNQPQHF.

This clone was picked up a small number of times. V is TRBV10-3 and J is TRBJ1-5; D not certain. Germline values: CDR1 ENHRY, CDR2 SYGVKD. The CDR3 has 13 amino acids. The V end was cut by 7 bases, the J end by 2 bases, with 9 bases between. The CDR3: CAITDGGNQPQHF. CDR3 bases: TGTGCCATCACCGACGGGGGCAATCAGCCCCAGCATTTT.

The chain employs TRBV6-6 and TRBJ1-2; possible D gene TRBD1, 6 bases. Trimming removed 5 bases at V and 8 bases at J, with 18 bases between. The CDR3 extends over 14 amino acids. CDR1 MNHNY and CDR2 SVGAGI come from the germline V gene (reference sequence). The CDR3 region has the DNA TGTGCCAGCAGTAAAAGACAGGAAAGGGACGGCTACACCTTC. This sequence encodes CASSKRQERDGYTF.

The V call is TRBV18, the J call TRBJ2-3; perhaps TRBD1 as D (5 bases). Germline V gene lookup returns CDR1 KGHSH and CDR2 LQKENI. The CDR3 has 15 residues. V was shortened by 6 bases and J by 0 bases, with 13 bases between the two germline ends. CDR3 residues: CASSGRTTSTDTQYF. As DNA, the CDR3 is TGTGCCAGCTCGGGGCGGACAACAAGCACAGATACGCAGTATTTT. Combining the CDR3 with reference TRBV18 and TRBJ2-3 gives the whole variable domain NAGVMQNPRHLVRRRGQEARLRCSPMKGHSHVYWYRQLPEEGLKFMVYLQKENIIDESGMPKERFSAEFPKEGPSILRIQQVVRGDSAAYFCASSGRTTSTDTQYFGPGTRLTVL.

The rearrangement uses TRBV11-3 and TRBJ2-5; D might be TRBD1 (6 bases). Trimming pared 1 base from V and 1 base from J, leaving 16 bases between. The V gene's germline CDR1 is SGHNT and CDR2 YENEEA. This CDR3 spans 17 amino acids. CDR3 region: CASSLGDAPRGQETQYF. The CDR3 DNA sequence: TGTGCCAGCAGCTTAGGTGATGCCCCCAGGGGCCAAGAGACCCAGTACTTC.

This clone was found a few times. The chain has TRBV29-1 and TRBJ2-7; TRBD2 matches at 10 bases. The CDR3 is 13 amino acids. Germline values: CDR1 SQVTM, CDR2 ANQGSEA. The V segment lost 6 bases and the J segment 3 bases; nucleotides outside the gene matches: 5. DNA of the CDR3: TGCAGCGTAGGGACTAGCGCCCACTACGAGCAGTACGTC. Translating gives CSVGTSAHYEQYV.

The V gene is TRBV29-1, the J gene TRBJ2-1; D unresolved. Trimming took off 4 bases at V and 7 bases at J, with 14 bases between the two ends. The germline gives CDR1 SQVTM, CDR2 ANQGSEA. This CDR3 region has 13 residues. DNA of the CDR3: TGCAGCGTTGTTGGTTACGCGGTGAATGAGCAGTTCTTC. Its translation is CSVVGYAVNEQFF.

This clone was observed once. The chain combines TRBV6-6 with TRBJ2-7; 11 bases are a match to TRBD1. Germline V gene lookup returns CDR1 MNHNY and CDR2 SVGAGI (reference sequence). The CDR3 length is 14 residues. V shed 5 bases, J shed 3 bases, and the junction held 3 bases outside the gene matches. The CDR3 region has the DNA TGTGCCAGCAGTACGGGACAGGGGGACTACGAGCAGTACTTC. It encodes CASSTGQGDYEQYF.

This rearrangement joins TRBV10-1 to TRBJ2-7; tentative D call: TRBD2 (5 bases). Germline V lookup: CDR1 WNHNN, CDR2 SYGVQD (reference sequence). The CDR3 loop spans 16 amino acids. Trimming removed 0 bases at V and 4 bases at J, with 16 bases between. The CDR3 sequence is CASSESDFSREYEQYF. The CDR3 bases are TGCGCCAGCAGTGAGTCGGACTTCTCTCGGGAATACGAGCAGTACTTC.

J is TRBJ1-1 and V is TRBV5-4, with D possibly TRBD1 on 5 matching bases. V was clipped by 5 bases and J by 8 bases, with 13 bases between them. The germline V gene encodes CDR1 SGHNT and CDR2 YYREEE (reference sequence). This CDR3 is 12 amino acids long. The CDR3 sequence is CASRTSGGEAFF. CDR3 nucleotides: TGTGCCAGCAGGACGTCCGGGGGAGAAGCTTTCTTT. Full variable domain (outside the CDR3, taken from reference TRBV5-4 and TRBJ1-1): ETGVTQSPTHLIKTRGQQVTLRCSSQSGHNTVSWYQQALGQGPQFIFQYYREEENGRGNFPPRFSGLQFPNYSSELNVNALELDDSALYLCASRTSGGEAFFGQGTRLTVV.

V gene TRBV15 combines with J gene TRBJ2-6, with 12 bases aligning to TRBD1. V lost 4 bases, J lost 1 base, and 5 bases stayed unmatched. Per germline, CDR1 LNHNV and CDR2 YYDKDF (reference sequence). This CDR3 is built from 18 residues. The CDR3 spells CATSNWDRGPSGANVLTF. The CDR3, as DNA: TGTGCCACCAGCAACTGGGACAGGGGGCCTTCTGGGGCCAACGTCCTGACTTTC.

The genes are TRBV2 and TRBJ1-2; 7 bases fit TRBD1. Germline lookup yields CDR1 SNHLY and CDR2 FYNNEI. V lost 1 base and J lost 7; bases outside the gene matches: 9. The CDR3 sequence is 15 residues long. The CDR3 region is CASSEGGTGVGGYTF. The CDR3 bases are TGTGCCAGCAGTGAAGGGGGCACAGGGGTGGGTGGCTACACCTTC.

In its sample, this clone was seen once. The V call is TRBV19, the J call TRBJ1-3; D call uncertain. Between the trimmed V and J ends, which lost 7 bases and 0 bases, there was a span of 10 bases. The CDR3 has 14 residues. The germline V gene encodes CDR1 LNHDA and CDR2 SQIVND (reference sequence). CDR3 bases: TGTGCCAGTACCCCTGGAGTCTCTGGAAACACCATATATTTT. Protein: CASTPGVSGNTIYF.

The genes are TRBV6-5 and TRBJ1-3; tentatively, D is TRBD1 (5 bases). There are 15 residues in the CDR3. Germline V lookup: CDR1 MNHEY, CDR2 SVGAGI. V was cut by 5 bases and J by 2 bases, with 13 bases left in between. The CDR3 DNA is TGTGCCAGCAGTCGTTCGCTAGGGGCTGGAAACACCATATATTTT. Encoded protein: CASSRSLGAGNTIYF.

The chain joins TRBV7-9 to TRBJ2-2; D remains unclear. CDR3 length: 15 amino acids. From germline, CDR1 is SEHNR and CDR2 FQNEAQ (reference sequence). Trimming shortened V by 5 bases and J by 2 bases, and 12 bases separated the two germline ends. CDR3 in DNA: TGTGCCAGCAGCGCCCAAGACACTAACACCGGGGAGCTGTTTTTT. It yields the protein CASSAQDTNTGELFF.

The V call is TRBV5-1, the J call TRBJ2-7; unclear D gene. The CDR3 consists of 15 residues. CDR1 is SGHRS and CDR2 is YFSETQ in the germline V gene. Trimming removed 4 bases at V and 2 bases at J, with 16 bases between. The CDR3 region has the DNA TGCGCCAGCAGCCCCCTATCAGGTTCCACCTACGAGCAGTACTTC. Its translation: CASSPLSGSTYEQYF.

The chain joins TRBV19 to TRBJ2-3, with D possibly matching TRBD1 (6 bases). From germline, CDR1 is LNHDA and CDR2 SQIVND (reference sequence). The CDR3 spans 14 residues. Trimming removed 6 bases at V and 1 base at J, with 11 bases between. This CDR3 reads CASSRTARTDTQYF. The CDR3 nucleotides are TGTGCCAGTAGCCGGACAGCGCGCACAGATACGCAGTATTTT. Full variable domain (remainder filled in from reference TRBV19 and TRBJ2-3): DGGITQSPKYLFRKEGQNVTLSCEQNLNHDAMYWYRQDPGQGLRLIYYSQIVNDFQKGDIAEGYSVSREKKESFPLTVTSAQKNPTAFYLCASSRTARTDTQYFGPGTRLTVL.

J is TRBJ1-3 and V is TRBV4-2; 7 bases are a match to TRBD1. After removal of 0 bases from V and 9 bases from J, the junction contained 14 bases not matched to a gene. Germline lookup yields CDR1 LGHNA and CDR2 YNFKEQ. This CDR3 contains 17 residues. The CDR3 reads CASSQDDRGPPRGTIYF. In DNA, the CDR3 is TGTGCCAGCAGCCAAGACGATAGGGGGCCCCCACGAGGCACCATATATTTT.

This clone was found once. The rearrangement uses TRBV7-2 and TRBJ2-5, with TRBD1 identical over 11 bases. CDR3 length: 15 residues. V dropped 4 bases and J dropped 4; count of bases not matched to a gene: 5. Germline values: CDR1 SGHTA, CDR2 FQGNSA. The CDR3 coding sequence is TGTGCCAGCAGCTGGGACAGGGGGAACGGAGAGACCCAGTACTTC. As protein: CASSWDRGNGETQYF.

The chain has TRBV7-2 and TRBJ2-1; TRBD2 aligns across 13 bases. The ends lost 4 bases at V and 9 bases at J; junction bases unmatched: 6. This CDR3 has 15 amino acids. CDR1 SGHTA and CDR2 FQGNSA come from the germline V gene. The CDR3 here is CASSYGLAGDSEQFF. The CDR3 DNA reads TGTGCCAGCAGCTACGGACTAGCGGGAGATAGTGAGCAGTTCTTC.